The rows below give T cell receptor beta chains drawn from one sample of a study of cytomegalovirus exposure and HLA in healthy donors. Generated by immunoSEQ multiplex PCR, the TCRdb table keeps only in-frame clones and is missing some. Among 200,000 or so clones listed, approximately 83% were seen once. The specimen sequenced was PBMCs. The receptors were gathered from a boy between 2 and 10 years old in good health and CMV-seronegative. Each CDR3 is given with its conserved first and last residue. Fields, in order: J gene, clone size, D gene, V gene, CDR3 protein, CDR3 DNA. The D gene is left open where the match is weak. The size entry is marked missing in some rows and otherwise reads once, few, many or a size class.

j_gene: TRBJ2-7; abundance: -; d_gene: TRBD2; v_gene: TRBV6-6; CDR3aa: CASSYRRGGAEEQYF; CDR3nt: TGTGCCAGCAGTTACCGTCGCGGGGGGGCGGAGGAGCAGTACTTC
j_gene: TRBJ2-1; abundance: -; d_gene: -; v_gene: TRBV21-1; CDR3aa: CASNLKGPGSSYNEQFF; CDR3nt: TGTGCCAGCAATCTAAAGGGCCCGGGGTCGTCCTACAATGAGCAGTTCTTC
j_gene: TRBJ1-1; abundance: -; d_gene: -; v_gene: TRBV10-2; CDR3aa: CASSEEVRWNTEAFF; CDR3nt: TGCGCCAGCAGTGAGGAGGTCAGATGGAACACTGAAGCTTTCTTT
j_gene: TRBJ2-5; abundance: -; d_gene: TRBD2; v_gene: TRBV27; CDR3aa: CASGTGTSLETQYF; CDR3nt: TGTGCCAGCGGAACCGGGACTAGCTTAGAGACCCAGTACTTC
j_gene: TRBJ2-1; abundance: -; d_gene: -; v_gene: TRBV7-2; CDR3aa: CASSEGRGARKFF; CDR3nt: TGTGCCAGCAGCGAGGGGAGGGGGGCGAGGAAGTTCTTC
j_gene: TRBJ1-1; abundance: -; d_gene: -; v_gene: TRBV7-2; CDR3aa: CASSDRDTEAFF; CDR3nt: TGTGCCAGCAGCGACAGAGACACTGAAGCTTTCTTT
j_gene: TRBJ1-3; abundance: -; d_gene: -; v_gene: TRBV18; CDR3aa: CASSPSGGTGNTIYF; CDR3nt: TGTGCCAGCTCACCAAGTGGCGGTACTGGAAACACCATATATTTT
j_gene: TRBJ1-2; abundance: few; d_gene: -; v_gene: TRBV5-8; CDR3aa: CASSLGLMFERSGYTF; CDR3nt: TGTGCCAGCAGCCTGGGGTTAATGTTCGAGCGGAGTGGCTACACCTTC
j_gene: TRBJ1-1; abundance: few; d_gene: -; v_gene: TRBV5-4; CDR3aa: CASSLGSKDTEAFF; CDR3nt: TGTGCCAGCAGCTTGGGGAGTAAGGACACTGAAGCTTTCTTT
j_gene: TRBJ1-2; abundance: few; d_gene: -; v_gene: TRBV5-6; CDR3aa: CASSRDIPYGYTF; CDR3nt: TGTGCCAGCAGCCGCGACATTCCTTATGGCTACACCTTC
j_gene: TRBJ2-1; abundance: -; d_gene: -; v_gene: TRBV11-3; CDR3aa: CASSLVLSHEQFF; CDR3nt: TGTGCCAGCAGCTTAGTCCTTAGTCATGAGCAGTTCTTC
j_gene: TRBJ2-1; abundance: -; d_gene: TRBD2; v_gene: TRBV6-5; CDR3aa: CASSYSAGVIDEQFF; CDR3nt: TGTGCCAGCAGTTACTCAGCGGGGGTCATAGATGAGCAGTTCTTC
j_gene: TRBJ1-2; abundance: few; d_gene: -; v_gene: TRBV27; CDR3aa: CASSLRGGVSYGYTF; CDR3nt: TGTGCCAGCAGTCTCCGGGGAGGGGTTAGCTATGGCTACACCTTC
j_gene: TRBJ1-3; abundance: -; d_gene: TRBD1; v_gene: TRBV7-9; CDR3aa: CASSLQGSGNTIYF; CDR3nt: TGTGCCAGCAGCCTACAGGGGTCGGGAAACACCATATATTTT
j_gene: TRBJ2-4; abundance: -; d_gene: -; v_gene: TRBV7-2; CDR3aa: CASSLRDKNIQYF; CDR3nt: TGTGCCAGCAGCTTGAGGGACAAAAACATTCAGTACTTC
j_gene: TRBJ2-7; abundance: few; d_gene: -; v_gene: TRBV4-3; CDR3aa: CASSQVTGWPYEQYF; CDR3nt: TGCGCCAGCAGCCAAGTGACCGGGTGGCCCTACGAGCAGTACTTC
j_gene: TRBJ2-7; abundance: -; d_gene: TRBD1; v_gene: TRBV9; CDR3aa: CASTAGTGDGYEQYF; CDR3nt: TGTGCCAGCACTGCCGGGACAGGGGATGGCTACGAGCAGTACTTC
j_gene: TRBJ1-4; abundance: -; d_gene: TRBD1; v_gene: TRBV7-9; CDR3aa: CASSLPPGTGLNEKLFF; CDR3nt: TGTGCCAGCAGCTTACCTCCCGGGACAGGTCTTAATGAAAAACTGTTTTTT
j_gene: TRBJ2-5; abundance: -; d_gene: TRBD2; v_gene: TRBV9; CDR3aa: CASSSRGAGGRETQYF; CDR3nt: TGTGCCAGCAGCTCCAGGGGAGCGGGGGGGCGTGAGACCCAGTACTTC
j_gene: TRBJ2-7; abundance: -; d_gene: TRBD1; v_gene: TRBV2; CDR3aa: CASSITGGTSEQYF; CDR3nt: TGTGCCAGCAGTATAACAGGGGGAACGTCCGAGCAGTACTTC
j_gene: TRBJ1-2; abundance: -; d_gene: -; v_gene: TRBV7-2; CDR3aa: CASSSMLVGGGGYTF; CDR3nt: TGTGCCAGCAGCTCGATGCTGGTGGGGGGAGGGGGCTACACCTTC
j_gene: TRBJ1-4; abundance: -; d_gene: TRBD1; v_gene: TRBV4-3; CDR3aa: CASSPWVGQGDEKLFF; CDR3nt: TGCGCCAGCAGCCCGTGGGTCGGACAGGGGGATGAAAAACTGTTTTTT
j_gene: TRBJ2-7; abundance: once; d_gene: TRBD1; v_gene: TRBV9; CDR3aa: CASSVGGQGPYEQYF; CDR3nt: TGTGCCAGCAGCGTAGGGGGACAGGGTCCCTACGAGCAGTACTTC
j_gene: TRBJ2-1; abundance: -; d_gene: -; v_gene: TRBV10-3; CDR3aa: CAISESGHSEQFF; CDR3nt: TGTGCCATCAGTGAGTCGGGCCATTCTGAGCAGTTCTTC
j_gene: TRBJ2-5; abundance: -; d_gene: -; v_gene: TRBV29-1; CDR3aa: CSGWTDLQETQYF; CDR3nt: TGCAGCGGCTGGACAGACCTCCAAGAGACCCAGTACTTC
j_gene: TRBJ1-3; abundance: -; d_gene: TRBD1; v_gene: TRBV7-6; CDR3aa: CASSLAQGAPGNTIYF; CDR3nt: TGTGCCAGCAGCTTAGCGCAGGGGGCGCCTGGAAACACCATATATTTT
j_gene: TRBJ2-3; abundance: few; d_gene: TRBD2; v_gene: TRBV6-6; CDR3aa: CASSYGGGLRDTQYF; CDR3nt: TGTGCCAGCAGTTACGGCGGGGGGCTTAGGGATACGCAGTATTTT
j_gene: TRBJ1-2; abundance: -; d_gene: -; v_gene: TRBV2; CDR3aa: CASSERLHSDGYTF; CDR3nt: TGTGCCAGCAGTGAGCGGCTGCACTCAGATGGCTACACCTTC
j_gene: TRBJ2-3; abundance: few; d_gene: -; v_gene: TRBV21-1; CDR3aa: CASSSGVFPLGDTQYF; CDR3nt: TGTGCCAGCAGCAGCGGGGTTTTTCCGTTGGGAGATACGCAGTATTTT
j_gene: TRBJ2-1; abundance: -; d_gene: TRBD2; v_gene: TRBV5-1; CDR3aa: CASSLRGGGAHEQFF; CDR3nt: TGCGCCAGCAGCTTGAGAGGCGGGGGGGCCCATGAGCAGTTCTTC
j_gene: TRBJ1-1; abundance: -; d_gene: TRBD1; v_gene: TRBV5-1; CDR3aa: CASSPLRDRGRGTEAFF; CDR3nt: TGCGCCAGCAGCCCGCTGCGGGACAGGGGGCGAGGCACTGAAGCTTTCTTT
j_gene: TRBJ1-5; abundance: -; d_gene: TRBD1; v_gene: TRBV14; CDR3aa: CAGQGADQPQHF; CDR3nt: TGTGCCGGGCAGGGGGCGGATCAGCCCCAGCATTTT
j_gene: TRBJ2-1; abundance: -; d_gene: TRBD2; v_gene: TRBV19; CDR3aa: CASRRTSGYNEQFF; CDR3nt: TGTGCCAGTAGGCGGACTAGCGGGTACAATGAGCAGTTCTTC
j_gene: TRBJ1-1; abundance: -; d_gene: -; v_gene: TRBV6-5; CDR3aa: CASTDTGNTEAFF; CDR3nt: TGTGCCAGCACCGATACAGGGAACACTGAAGCTTTCTTT
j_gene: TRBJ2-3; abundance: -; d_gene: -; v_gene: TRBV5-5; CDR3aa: CASSKGGPGRLTDTQYF; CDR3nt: TGTGCCAGCAGCAAGGGGGGGCCGGGAAGACTAACAGATACGCAGTATTTT
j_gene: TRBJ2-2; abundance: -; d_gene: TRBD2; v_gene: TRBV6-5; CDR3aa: CASRLWGGDTGELFF; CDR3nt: TGTGCCAGCAGGCTGTGGGGGGGGGACACCGGGGAGCTGTTTTTT
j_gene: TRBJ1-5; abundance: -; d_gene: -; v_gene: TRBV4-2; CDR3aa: CASNQRDAGQPQHF; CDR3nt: TGTGCCAGCAACCAGAGAGACGCAGGTCAGCCCCAGCATTTT
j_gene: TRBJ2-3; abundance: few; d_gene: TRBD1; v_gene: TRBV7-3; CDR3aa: CASSFTGAVTDTQYF; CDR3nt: TGTGCCAGCAGCTTTACAGGGGCGGTTACGGATACGCAGTATTTT
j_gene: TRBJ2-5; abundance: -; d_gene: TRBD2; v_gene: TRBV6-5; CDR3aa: CASGMAGDGIETQYF; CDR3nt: TGTGCCAGCGGGATGGCGGGGGACGGGATAGAGACCCAGTACTTC
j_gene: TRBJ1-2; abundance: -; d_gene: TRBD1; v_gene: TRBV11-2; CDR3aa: CASSFTGTGDYGYTF; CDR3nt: TGTGCCAGCAGCTTTACCGGGACAGGGGACTATGGCTACACCTTC
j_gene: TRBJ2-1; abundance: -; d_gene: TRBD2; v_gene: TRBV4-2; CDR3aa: CASSQGGGGDQVSYNEQFF; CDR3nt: TGTGCCAGCAGCCAAGGCGGCGGGGGGGACCAGGTTTCCTACAATGAGCAGTTCTTC